This entry lists 7 T cell receptor beta chains sequenced from one sample in a study of cytomegalovirus exposure and HLA in healthy donors. Clones were read by immunoSEQ multiplex PCR, and TCRdb kept only the in-frame ones, dropping some. The sample has under 300,000 clones, approximately 86% seen once; the top ten hold 0.95% to 1.5%. The sequenced sample consisted of PBMCs. These receptors all stem from a woman aged 25-40 years in good health and CMV-seropositive.

The V gene is TRBV7-9, the J gene TRBJ2-7, with a possible D match to TRBD2 (7 bases). The CDR3 totals 15 residues. Germline V CDR1 and CDR2: SEHNR, FQNEAQ (reference sequence). V was cut by 1 base and J by 9 bases, with 19 bases left in between. CDR3 sequence: CASSLETGGAGVQYF. CDR3 coding DNA: TGTGCCAGCAGCTTAGAAACGGGGGGCGCAGGCGTGCAGTACTTC.

Only one count was recorded for this clone. The chain links TRBV7-9 to TRBJ2-7; D gene ambiguous. Germline V gene sequence: CDR1 SEHNR, CDR2 FQNEAQ (reference sequence). The ends were cut back, 5 bases at V and 9 bases at J, with 11 bases in the middle. This CDR3 contains 11 residues. The CDR3 protein is CASSPFLGQYF. The CDR3 DNA reads as TGTGCCAGCAGCCCCTTCCTCGGGCAGTACTTC.

The chain is built from TRBV19 and TRBJ2-2, with a weak D call TRBD2 (5 bases). V was clipped by 3 bases and J by 0 bases, with 8 bases between them. The CDR3 spans 15 residues. The germline CDR1 and CDR2 sequences are LNHDA and SQIVND (reference sequence). CDR3 sequence: CASSIWGANTGELFF. The DNA for the CDR3 is TGTGCCAGTAGTATTTGGGGAGCGAACACCGGGGAGCTGTTTTTT.

This chain uses TRBV5-1 with TRBJ2-7; tentative D call: TRBD1 (5 bases). The CDR3 totals 12 residues. CDR1 and CDR2 from the germline V gene are SGHRS and YFSETQ. V was trimmed by 0 bases and J by 9 bases, leaving 10 bases between them. CDR3 residues: CASSLGGHGQYF. CDR3 nucleotides: TGCGCCAGCAGCTTGGGGGGCCACGGGCAGTACTTC.

The CDR3 bases are TGTGCCAGCAGTGAGCTGTCGGGGAGCCTGAAGGGAATGGTCTACGAGCAGTACTTC. Translating it yields CASSELSGSLKGMVYEQYF. J is TRBJ2-7 and V is TRBV6-4, with a possible D match to TRBD2 (5 bases). Trimming took 3 bases from V and 3 from J, leaving 27 bases between them. The V gene's germline CDR1 is MRHNA and CDR2 SNTAGT. There are 19 residues in the CDR3.

This clone was seen a few times. The gene calls are TRBV5-4 and TRBJ2-7, with 9 nucleotides matching TRBD1. Germline CDR1 is SGHNT and CDR2 is YYREEE (reference sequence). This CDR3 contains 15 residues. The trim removed 2 bases at V and 3 bases at J, leaving 6 bases unmatched. CDR3 nucleotides: TGTGCCAGCAGCTTAAGGACAGGGGAATTCTACGAGCAGTACTTC. Translation: CASSLRTGEFYEQYF.

The chain has TRBV14 and TRBJ2-3; a possible D gene is TRBD2 (7 bases). V lost 2 bases and J lost 6, with 15 bases in between. The CDR3 totals 15 residues. Germline V CDR1 and CDR2: SGHDN, FVKESK. The CDR3, as DNA: TGTGCCAGCAGCCAATTGAGGCGGGGGCTTGATACGCAGTATTTT. This translates into CASSQLRRGLDTQYF.